The subject of this entry is one TCR beta chain. Within its sample, this clonotype is large (0.1 to 1%). Its specific antigen is unknown. No quality values exist for individual bases; no much larger clone is one base distant. The library was obtained by 5' RACE. TCRbeta was amplified in two PCR rounds using Phusion High-Fidelity polymerase, and the primers carried sample-specific barcodes. TCRbeta libraries were generated by template-switch cDNA synthesis with SMARTScribe reverse transcriptase and a TRBC-specific primer. The barcoded samples were pooled and then prepared using the NEBNext Ultra DNA Library Prep Kit for Illumina. Sequencing of the libraries took place on an Illumina MiSeq using the MiSeq reagent kit v2, 300 cycles. The authors processed their data as follows. Jemultiplexer was used to demultiplex reads by barcode, and MiTCR with default parameters handled the alignment. Non-functional sequences were filtered out with VDJtools, and clonotypes were defined by amino acid sequence, with frequencies based on assigned sequence reads. In the clonal space homeostasis analysis, clonotypes were binned by frequency as over-represented (0.05-1), large, medium and small. Clones were called with MiXCR by TCRdb after fastp trimmed the public reads at Q25, and only in-frame beta chains were retained. Every distinct CDR3 protein forms one entry, paired with its most common genes and DNA. In this record, the V and J calls reflect TCRdb's handling and not the investigators' own analysis. The sample table records about 710 distinct CDR3 sequences; approximately 17% of these occur just once. The ten largest account for under 35% of the sample.

Sample time point, as interpreted from the label and publication: mid-infection, around enteric fever diagnosis. MAIT cells were defined as Valpha7.2+ CD161+ T cells and identified and sorted by flow cytometry. Circulating MAIT cell TCRbeta repertoires were profiled longitudinally in five to seven volunteers who developed enteric fever after controlled oral challenge with live Salmonella Paratyphi A. MAIT cell samples were contributed by each diagnosed volunteer at pre-infection, mid-infection and post-infection timepoints. A diagnosis of enteric fever required Paratyphi A bacteremia and/or a persistent fever above 38 degrees C that lasted more than 12 hours. Infection was diagnosed in challenged volunteers between day 4 and day 7 after challenge. For RNA extraction, between roughly 4,500 and 11,000 MAIT cells per sample were sorted directly into RNAqueous-Micro lysis buffer. Lymphoprep gradient centrifugation was used to isolate peripheral blood mononuclear cells from both the blood samples and the leukocyte cones. Sorting was done on either a BD FACSAria Fusion or a BD FACSAria III sorter.

From the cysteine up to the phenylalanine, the CDR3 has a length of 17 residues. The sequence is cut down to CDR3 DNA, 51 bases in frame from base 1. Looking up the germline V gene (reference sequence) yields CDR1 LNHNV and CDR2 YYDKDF. For this chain, trimming is 0 bases at the V end and 2 bases at the J end, and the number of junction bases without a gene match is 6. The source of the sample is a study of MAIT cells during Salmonella Paratyphi A infection (TCRdb year 2017). With respect to the entire study: A single dose of 1-5x10^3 CFU of S. Paratyphi A strain NVGH308 was swallowed by adult volunteers aged 18 to 60. Starting at diagnosis, diagnosed volunteers were given ciprofloxacin 500 mg twice a day for 14 days.

General study outcomes and caveats: Compared with healthy controls, diagnosed volunteers had more expansion or contraction among the top five MAIT clonotypes (about 0.54 versus 0.13), a finding that suggests the repertoire is reshaped by infection. Although the availability of volunteer samples limited sample sizes, the sizes were judged adequate for detecting differences between groups. The space taken up by over-represented MAIT clonotypes dropped significantly from baseline to mid-infection (around 0.15 to 0.10), while post-infection showed no significant difference. MAIT TRBV usage was oligoclonal with a preference for TRBV20 and TRBV6, and infection appeared not to change this usage.

The clonotype comes from a person between 18 and 75 years old who was deliberately infected with Salmonella Paratyphi A in a paratyphoid fever challenge study. The starting material was MAIT cells from blood, obtained at the middle sampling point of the challenge study. The chain uses TRBV15 and TRBJ2-3, with 9 bases in between that match TRBD2. Read as DNA, the sequence is TGTGCCACCAGCAGAGAACGGGGCGGGGGGGCCACAGATACGCAGTATTTT. This encodes CATSRERGGGATDTQYF.